Given below is one TCR beta chain in context. This entry is derived from a study of T cells in Graves' hyperthyroidism and ophthalmopathy. Trimming pared 7 bases from V and 2 bases from J, leaving 16 bases between. The length of the CDR3 is 14 residues. Looked up from germline, CDR1 is DFQATT and CDR2 is SNEGSKA (reference sequence). It was RNA transcripts that yielded the amplified TCR beta CDR3 regions. TCR CDR3 underwent first-round RT-PCR with the HTBI primer set. TCRdb fed the multiplex PCR reads into MiXCR, producing one record per CDR3 protein. The table has around 240,000 distinct CDR3 sequences, 13% to 15% seen once.

Material for sequencing was blood. This chain connects TRBV20-1 to TRBJ2-3, with D possibly matching TRBD2 (5 bases). This TCR derives from a woman aged 40-49 years with Graves' hyperthyroidism that later progressed to Graves' ophthalmopathy. DNA for the CDR3: TGCAGTGTTAGGACGACTACAATCACAGATACGCAGTATTTT. Translating it yields CSVRTTTITDTQYF.